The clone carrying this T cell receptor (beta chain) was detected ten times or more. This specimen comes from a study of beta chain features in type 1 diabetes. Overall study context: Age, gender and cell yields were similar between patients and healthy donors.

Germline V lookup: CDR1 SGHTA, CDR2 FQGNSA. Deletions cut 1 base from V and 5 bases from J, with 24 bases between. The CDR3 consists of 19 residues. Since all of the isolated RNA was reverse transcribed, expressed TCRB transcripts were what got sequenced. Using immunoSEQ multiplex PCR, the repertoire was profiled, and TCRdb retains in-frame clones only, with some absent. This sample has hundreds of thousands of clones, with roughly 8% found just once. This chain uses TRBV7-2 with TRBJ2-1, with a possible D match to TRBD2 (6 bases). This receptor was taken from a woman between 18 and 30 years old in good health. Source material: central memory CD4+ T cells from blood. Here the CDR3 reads CASSLGEAFADRKNNEQFF. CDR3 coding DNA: TGTGCCAGCAGCTTAGGGGAGGCCTTCGCGGACCGAAAAAACAATGAGCAGTTCTTC.